The 24 T cell receptor beta chains given below trace back to one sample, sequenced in a study of blood T cell repertoires in COVID-19. Measured with immunoSEQ multiplex PCR; TCRdb has only the in-frame clones, and not every one. The table shows about 240,000 clones, with about 79% occurring only once. The sequenced material came from peripheral blood. The receptors shown here come from an elderly woman with acute or convalescent COVID-19.

This CDR3 is CASTPRSSYNSPLHF. Written as DNA, the CDR3 is TGTGCCAGCACCCCCCGGAGCTCCTATAATTCACCCCTCCACTTT. The chain carries TRBV28 and TRBJ1-6; D gene unclear. V was trimmed by 7 bases and J by 0 bases, leaving 10 bases between them. CDR3 size: 15 residues. Germline CDR1 and CDR2: MDHEN and SYDVKM.

This rearrangement joins TRBV5-1 to TRBJ1-1; 9 bases are a match to TRBD1. Trimming at V came to 0 bases and at J to 3 bases, leaving 15 bases not matched to a gene. The CDR3 contains 19 residues. Germline loops: CDR1 SGHRS, CDR2 YFSETQ. CDR3 sequence reads: CASSLGKTGGDGRDTEAFF. CDR3 sequence (DNA): TGCGCCAGCAGCTTGGGCAAAACAGGGGGCGACGGTAGGGACACTGAAGCTTTCTTT.

The chain employs TRBV7-8 and TRBJ2-3; the D gene is possibly TRBD2 (7 bases). This CDR3 has 19 residues. Germline V CDR1 and CDR2: SGHVS, FQNEAQ. V was cut by 2 bases and J by 3 bases, with 24 bases left in between. The DNA for the CDR3 is TGTGCCAGCAGCTTAACGGGTGCGGGGGCGCAGGGGCTAACAGATACGCAGTATTTT. Protein: CASSLTGAGAQGLTDTQYF.

V gene TRBV7-2 combines with J gene TRBJ2-1; TRBD1 aligns across 9 bases. Germline CDR1 reads SGHTA; CDR2 reads FQGNSA. V shed 5 bases, J shed 7 bases, and the junction held 12 bases outside the gene matches. There are 16 residues in the CDR3. CDR3 nucleotides: TGTGCCAGCAGCCTAAGGTGGGGGACAGGGAGGAATGAGCAGTTCTTC. This codes for CASSLRWGTGRNEQFF.

V usage is TRBV10-3 and J usage is TRBJ1-2; D might be TRBD1 (5 bases). This CDR3 contains 13 residues. Germline V lookup: CDR1 ENHRY, CDR2 SYGVKD. Trimming removed 0 bases from V and 8 bases from J, with 10 bases in between. The CDR3 DNA reads as TGTGCCATCAGTGAGTCTGGCGGGGACGGCTACACCTTC. Encoded protein: CAISESGGDGYTF.

This clone has more than one count but fewer than ten. The rearrangement links TRBV29-1 to TRBJ1-2; no firm D call. The CDR3 covers 11 residues. V lost 3 bases and J lost 8, with 10 bases in between. The germline V gene encodes CDR1 SQVTM and CDR2 ANQGSEA. The CDR3 sequence: CSVERDRGYTF. The CDR3 DNA sequence: TGCAGCGTTGAGAGGGATCGGGGCTACACCTTC.

The chain has TRBV6-5 and TRBJ2-5, with 12 bases that match TRBD1. The CDR3 extends over 14 amino acids. V was clipped by 4 bases and J by 5 bases; unmatched bases: 2. CDR1 and CDR2 from the germline V gene are MNHEY and SVGAGI. Here the CDR3 reads CASSWDRGPETQYF. For the CDR3, the DNA is TGTGCCAGCAGTTGGGACAGGGGGCCGGAGACCCAGTACTTC.

V and J are TRBV7-6 and TRBJ2-1, with a possible D match to TRBD2 (5 bases). The germline V gene encodes CDR1 SGHVS and CDR2 FNYEAQ. The CDR3 spans 15 residues. Trimming cost V 0 bases and J 6 bases, with 12 bases left between them. CDR3 sequence reads: CASSLASAVTNEQFF. The CDR3 region has the DNA TGTGCCAGCAGCTTAGCGTCAGCGGTCACCAATGAGCAGTTCTTC.

The rearrangement links TRBV28 to TRBJ1-5, with D uncertain. V lost 7 bases and J 1 base, leaving 17 bases between the germline ends. CDR3 length equals 16 residues. CDR1 MDHEN and CDR2 SYDVKM come from the germline V gene. CDR3 in amino acids: CASIRSGAASNQPQHF. The CDR3, as DNA: TGTGCCAGCATCCGATCCGGAGCTGCAAGCAATCAGCCCCAGCATTTT. Based on the CDR3 plus reference TRBV28 and TRBJ1-5, the full variable domain is DVKVTQSSRYLVKRTGEKVFLECVQDMDHENMFWYRQDPGLGLRLIYFSYDVKMKEKGDIPEGYSVSREKKERFSLILESASTNQTSMYLCASIRSGAASNQPQHFGDGTRLSIL.

The rearrangement links TRBV9 to TRBJ1-2; D is undetermined. The ends were cut back, 4 bases at V and 3 bases at J, with 4 bases in the middle. This CDR3 is 11 amino acids long. In germline, CDR1 is SGDLS, CDR2 YYNGEE. CDR3 bases: TGTGCCAGCAGCACTTACTATGGCTACACCTTC. Encoded protein: CASSTYYGYTF. Filled out from reference TRBV9 and TRBJ1-2, the complete variable domain reads DSGVTQTPKHLITATGQRVTLRCSPRSGDLSVYWYQQSLDQGLQFLIQYYNGEERAKGNILERFSAQQFPDLHSELNLSSLELGDSALYFCASSTYYGYTFGSGTRLTVV.

The V call is TRBV7-9, the J call TRBJ2-5; 10 bases align to TRBD2. Trimming cost V 3 bases and J 2 bases; bases outside gene matches: 0. This CDR3 region has 14 residues. Germline loops: CDR1 SEHNR, CDR2 FQNEAQ (reference sequence). CDR3 region: CASSFSGRQETQYF. CDR3 bases: TGTGCCAGCAGCTTTAGCGGGAGGCAAGAGACCCAGTACTTC. Complete variable domain (other parts from reference TRBV7-9 and TRBJ2-5): DTGVSQNPRHKITKRGQNVTFRCDPISEHNRLYWYRQTLGQGPEFLTYFQNEAQLEKSRLLSDRFSAERPKGSFSTLEIQRTEQGDSAMYLCASSFSGRQETQYFGPGTRLLVL.

In its sample, this clone was seen once. The rearrangement links TRBV29-1 to TRBJ1-4; unclear D gene. The V gene lost 5 bases and the J gene lost 8 bases, with 15 bases spanning the gap. This CDR3 spans 13 amino acids. CDR1 is SQVTM and CDR2 is ANQGSEA in the germline V gene. The CDR3 here is CSVQPDGVEKLFF. The CDR3 coding sequence is TGCAGCGTTCAACCCGACGGAGTCGAAAAACTGTTTTTT. Full variable domain (remainder filled in from reference TRBV29-1 and TRBJ1-4): SAVISQKPSRDICQRGTSLTIQCQVDSQVTMMFWYRQQPGQSLTLIATANQGSEATYESGFVIDKFPISRPNLTFSTLTVSNMSPEDSSIYLCSVQPDGVEKLFFGSGTQLSVL.

The chain combines TRBV25-1 with TRBJ1-4, with 8 bases aligning to TRBD1. J lost 4 bases, V lost 0 bases, and 10 bases had no gene match. CDR3 length: 18 amino acids. Germline V CDR1 and CDR2: MGHDK, SYGVNS. CDR3 loop: CASSEYMGRGHGNEKLFF. The CDR3 DNA reads TGTGCCAGCAGTGAATATATGGGCAGGGGGCATGGTAATGAAAAACTGTTTTTT.

V is TRBV7-3 and J is TRBJ1-6, with unresolved D. The germline CDR1 and CDR2 sequences are SGHTA and FQGTGA. The CDR3 is 13 residues long. V lost 1 base and J lost 9, with 7 bases in between. This CDR3 is CASSLSPLSPLHF. CDR3 in DNA: TGTGCCAGCAGCTTAAGTCCCCTTTCACCCCTCCACTTT.

The V and J genes are TRBV14 and TRBJ2-5, with D possibly being TRBD2 (6 bases). This CDR3 is 16 amino acids long. Per germline, CDR1 SGHDN and CDR2 FVKESK. Trimming removed 4 bases at V and 5 bases at J, with 20 bases between. The chain's CDR3 is CASSPRDSRLGETQYF. The CDR3 DNA follows: TGTGCCAGCAGCCCCAGGGACTCGAGATTAGGGGAGACCCAGTACTTC.

The rearrangement joins TRBV7-3 to TRBJ2-2; D possibly corresponds to TRBD1 (6 bases). The germline V gene encodes CDR1 SGHTA and CDR2 FQGTGA. CDR3 length: 16 residues. Between the trimmed V and J ends, which lost 6 bases and 1 base, there was a span of 15 bases. CDR3 sequence reads: CASSIQGVRNTGELFF. CDR3 coding DNA: TGTGCCAGCAGTATACAGGGTGTAAGGAACACCGGGGAGCTGTTTTTT.

The table lists this clone with a few counts. J is TRBJ2-2 and V is TRBV7-3; D not resolved. CDR1 SGHTA and CDR2 FQGTGA come from the germline V gene. Trimming took 4 bases from V and 3 from J, leaving 3 bases between them. This CDR3 has 12 residues. CDR3 DNA: TGTGCCAGCAGCTCCGACACCGGGGAGCTGTTTTTT. Translated: CASSSDTGELFF.

CDR3 region: CASSYGPNQPQHF. Written as DNA, the CDR3 is TGTGCCAGCAGTTACGGGCCCAATCAGCCCCAGCATTTT. The rearrangement links TRBV6-5 to TRBJ1-5; D gene uncertain. The V gene lost 2 bases and the J gene lost 3 bases, with 5 bases spanning the gap. The germline V gene has CDR1 MNHEY and CDR2 SVGAGI. This CDR3 region has 13 residues.

The chain joins TRBV3-1 (or the pseudogene TRBV3-2) to TRBJ1-2; 10 nucleotides agree with TRBD1. Germline V lookup: CDR1 LGHDT, CDR2 YNNKEL (reference sequence). With 3 bases clipped from V and 8 bases from J, the junction kept 6 bases outside the gene matches. This CDR3 has 14 amino acids. The CDR3 sequence is CASSHLGQGRGYTF. CDR3 bases: TGTGCCAGCAGCCATTTGGGACAGGGGAGGGGCTACACCTTC.

The rearrangement joins TRBV19 to TRBJ1-5; a weak D match, TRBD1 (5 bases). Germline V gene data show CDR1 as LNHDA and CDR2 as SQIVND (reference sequence). V lost 3 bases to trimming and J lost 6 bases, with 12 bases between them. This CDR3 has 14 residues. This chain's CDR3 is CASSIGGTSQPQHF. The CDR3 region has the DNA TGTGCCAGTAGTATTGGAGGGACTAGTCAGCCCCAGCATTTT.

The chain recombines TRBV28 with TRBJ1-5; D ambiguous. Germline V CDR1 and CDR2: MDHEN, SYDVKM. This CDR3 region has 11 residues. V was clipped by 6 bases and J by 9 bases, with 9 bases between them. The CDR3 spells CASSNLRPQHF. CDR3 coding DNA: TGTGCCAGCAGCAACCTTAGGCCCCAGCATTTT.

This chain connects TRBV6-5 to TRBJ1-1; TRBD1 aligns across 9 bases. With V trimmed by 2 bases and J by 1 base, 5 bases remained unmatched. From germline, CDR1 is MNHEY and CDR2 SVGAGI. The CDR3 spans 16 residues. The DNA for the CDR3 is TGTGCCAGCAGTTACAGCCTACAGGGGGCGAACACTGAAGCTTTCTTT. Amino acids: CASSYSLQGANTEAFF.

The genes are TRBV30 and TRBJ2-7; D remains unclear. This CDR3 contains 10 residues. Trimming took 3 bases from V and 3 from J, leaving 3 bases between them. The germline V gene has CDR1 GTSNPN and CDR2 SVGIG (reference sequence). The CDR3 here is CAWSHYEQYF. The CDR3 DNA reads as TGTGCCTGGAGCCACTACGAGCAGTACTTC. Combining the CDR3 with reference TRBV30 and TRBJ2-7 gives the whole variable domain SQTIHQWPATLVQPVGSPLSLECTVEGTSNPNLYWYRQAAGRGLQLLFYSVGIGQISSEVPQNLSASRPQDRQFILSSKKLLLSDSGFYLCAWSHYEQYFGPGTRLTVT.

The V gene is TRBV27, the J gene TRBJ2-4; D may be TRBD2 (5 bases). The CDR3 is 17 amino acids. CDR1 is MNHEY, CDR2 SMNVEV, per germline (reference sequence). The V gene lost 4 bases and the J gene lost 1 base, with 17 bases spanning the gap. The CDR3 is CASSSPGQSGAKNIQYF. In DNA form, the CDR3 reads TGTGCCAGCAGTTCTCCGGGTCAGTCGGGGGCCAAAAACATTCAGTACTTC.